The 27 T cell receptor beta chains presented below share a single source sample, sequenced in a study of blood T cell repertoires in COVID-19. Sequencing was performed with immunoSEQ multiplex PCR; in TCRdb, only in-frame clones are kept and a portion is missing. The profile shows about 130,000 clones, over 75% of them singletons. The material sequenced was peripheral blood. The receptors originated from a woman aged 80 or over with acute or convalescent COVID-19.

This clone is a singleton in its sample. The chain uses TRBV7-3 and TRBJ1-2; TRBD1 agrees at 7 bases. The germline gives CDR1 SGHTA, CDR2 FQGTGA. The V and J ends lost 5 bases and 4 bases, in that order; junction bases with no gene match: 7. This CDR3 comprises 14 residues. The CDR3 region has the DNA TGTGCCAGCAGCCCCGGGACAGCGGGCTATGGCTACACCTTC. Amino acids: CASSPGTAGYGYTF.

The CDR3: CASGLATAAGNTIYF. CDR3 coding DNA: TGTGCCAGCGGATTGGCGACGGCGGCTGGAAACACCATATATTTT. The chain has TRBV6-5 and TRBJ1-3, with D unresolved. Trimming left V 8 bases short and J 2 bases short, with 16 bases between. CDR1 is MNHEY, CDR2 SVGAGI, per germline. The CDR3 is 15 residues long.

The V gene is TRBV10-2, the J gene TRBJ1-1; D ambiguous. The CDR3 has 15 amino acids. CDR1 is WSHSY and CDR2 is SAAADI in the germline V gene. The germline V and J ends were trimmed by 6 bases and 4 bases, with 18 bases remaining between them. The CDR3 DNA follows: TGCGCCAGCAGAAACGGTCTCTCGGCGGGCACTGAAGCTTTCTTT. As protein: CASRNGLSAGTEAFF.

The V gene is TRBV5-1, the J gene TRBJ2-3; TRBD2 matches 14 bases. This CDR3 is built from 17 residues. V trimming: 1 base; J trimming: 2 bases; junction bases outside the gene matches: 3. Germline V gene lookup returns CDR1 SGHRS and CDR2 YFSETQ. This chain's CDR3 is CASSLPGLAGATDTQYF. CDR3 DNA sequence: TGCGCCAGCAGCTTGCCGGGACTAGCGGGAGCCACAGATACGCAGTATTTT.

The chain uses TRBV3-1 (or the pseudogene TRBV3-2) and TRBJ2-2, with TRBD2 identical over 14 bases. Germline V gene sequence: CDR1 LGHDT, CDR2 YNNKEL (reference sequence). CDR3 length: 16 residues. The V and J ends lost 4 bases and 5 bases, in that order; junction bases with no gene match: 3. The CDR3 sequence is CASSLGLAGGTGELFF. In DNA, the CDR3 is TGTGCCAGCAGCCTTGGACTAGCGGGGGGAACCGGGGAGCTGTTTTTT.

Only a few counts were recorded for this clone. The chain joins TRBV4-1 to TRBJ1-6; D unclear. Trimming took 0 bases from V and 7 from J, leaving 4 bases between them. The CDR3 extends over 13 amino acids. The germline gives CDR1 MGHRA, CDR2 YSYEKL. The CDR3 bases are TGCGCCAGCAGCCAAGATCAGAATTCACCCCTCCACTTT. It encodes CASSQDQNSPLHF.

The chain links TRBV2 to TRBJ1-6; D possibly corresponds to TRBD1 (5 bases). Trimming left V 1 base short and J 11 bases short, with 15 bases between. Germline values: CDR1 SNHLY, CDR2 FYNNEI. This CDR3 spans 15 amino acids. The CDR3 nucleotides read TGTGCCAGCAGTGAAGATCCGGCAGGGTGGGCACCCCTCCACTTT. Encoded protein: CASSEDPAGWAPLHF.

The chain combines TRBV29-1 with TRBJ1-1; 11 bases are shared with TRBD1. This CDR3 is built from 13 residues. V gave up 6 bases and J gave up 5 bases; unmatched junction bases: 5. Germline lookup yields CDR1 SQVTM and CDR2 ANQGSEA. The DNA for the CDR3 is TGCAGCGTCGGACAGGGGGCCAGGACTGAAGCTTTCTTT. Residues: CSVGQGARTEAFF.

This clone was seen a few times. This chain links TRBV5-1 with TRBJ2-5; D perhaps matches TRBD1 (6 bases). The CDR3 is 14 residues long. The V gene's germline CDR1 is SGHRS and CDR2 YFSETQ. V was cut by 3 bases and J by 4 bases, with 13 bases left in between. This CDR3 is CASSSGSGAETQYF. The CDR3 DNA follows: TGCGCCAGCAGCTCCGGATCAGGGGCAGAGACCCAGTACTTC.

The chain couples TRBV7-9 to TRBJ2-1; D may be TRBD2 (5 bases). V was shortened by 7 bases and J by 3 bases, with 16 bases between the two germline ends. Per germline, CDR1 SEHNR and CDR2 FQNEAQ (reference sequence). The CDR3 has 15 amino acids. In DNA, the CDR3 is TGTGCCAGCAAAACCGAGGGAGCCGGCTACAATGAGCAGTTCTTC. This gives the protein CASKTEGAGYNEQFF.

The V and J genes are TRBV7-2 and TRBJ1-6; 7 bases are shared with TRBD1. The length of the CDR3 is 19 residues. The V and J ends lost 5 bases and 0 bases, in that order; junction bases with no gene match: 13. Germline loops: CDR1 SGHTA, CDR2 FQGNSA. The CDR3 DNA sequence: TGTGCCAGCAGCCGGATAAGACAGGGCTTGAGCTCCTATAATTCACCCCTCCACTTT. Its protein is CASSRIRQGLSSYNSPLHF.

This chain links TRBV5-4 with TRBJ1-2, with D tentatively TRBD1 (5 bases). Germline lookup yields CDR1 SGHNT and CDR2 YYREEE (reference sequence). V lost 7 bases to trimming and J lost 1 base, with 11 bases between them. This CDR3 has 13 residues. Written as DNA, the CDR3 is TGTGCCAGCCAGGGCCCCGATAACTATGGCTACACCTTC. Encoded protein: CASQGPDNYGYTF.

CDR3 loop: CSATGQFGYTF. The CDR3 DNA sequence: TGCAGTGCCACGGGACAATTCGGCTACACCTTC. This rearrangement joins TRBV20-1 to TRBJ1-2, with D tentatively TRBD1 (6 bases). The CDR3 sequence is 11 residues long. Looked up from germline, CDR1 is DFQATT and CDR2 is SNEGSKA (reference sequence). Trimming left V 6 bases short and J 8 bases short, with 13 bases between.

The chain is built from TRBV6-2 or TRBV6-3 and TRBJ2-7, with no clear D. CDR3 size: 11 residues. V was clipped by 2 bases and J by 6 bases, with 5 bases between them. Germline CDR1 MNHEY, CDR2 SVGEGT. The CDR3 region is CASSYRSEQYF. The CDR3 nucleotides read TGTGCCAGCAGTTACAGGAGCGAGCAGTACTTC.

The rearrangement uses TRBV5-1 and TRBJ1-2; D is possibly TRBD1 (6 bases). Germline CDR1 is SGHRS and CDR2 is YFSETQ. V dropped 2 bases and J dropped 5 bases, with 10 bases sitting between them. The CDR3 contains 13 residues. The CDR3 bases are TGCGCCAGCAGCTTACGGACAGAATATGGCTACACCTTC. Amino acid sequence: CASSLRTEYGYTF.

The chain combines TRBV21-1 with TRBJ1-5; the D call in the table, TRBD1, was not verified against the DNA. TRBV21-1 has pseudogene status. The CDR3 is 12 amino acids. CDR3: CASGDRAQPQHF. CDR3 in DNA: TGTGCCAGCGGGGACAGGGCTCAGCCCCAGCATTTT.

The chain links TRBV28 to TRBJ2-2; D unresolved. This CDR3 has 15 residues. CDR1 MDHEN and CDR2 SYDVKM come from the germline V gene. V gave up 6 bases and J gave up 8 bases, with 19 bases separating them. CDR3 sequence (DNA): TGTGCCAGCAGGCTACTATCCCCGTACCCGGGGGAGCTGTTTTTT. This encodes CASRLLSPYPGELFF.

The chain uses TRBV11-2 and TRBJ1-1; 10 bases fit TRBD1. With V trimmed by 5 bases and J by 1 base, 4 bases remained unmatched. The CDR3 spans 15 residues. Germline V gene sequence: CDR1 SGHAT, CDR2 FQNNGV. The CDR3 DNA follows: TGTGCCAGCAGCCCACGGGACAGGGGGAACACTGAAGCTTTCTTT. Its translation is CASSPRDRGNTEAFF.

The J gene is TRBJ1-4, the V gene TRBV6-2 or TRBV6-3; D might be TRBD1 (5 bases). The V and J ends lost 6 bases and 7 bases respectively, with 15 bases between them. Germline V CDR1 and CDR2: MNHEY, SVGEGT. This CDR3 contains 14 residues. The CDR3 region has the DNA TGTGCCAGCAGCCTACAGGTCGACAGTGAAAAACTGTTTTTT. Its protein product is CASSLQVDSEKLFF.

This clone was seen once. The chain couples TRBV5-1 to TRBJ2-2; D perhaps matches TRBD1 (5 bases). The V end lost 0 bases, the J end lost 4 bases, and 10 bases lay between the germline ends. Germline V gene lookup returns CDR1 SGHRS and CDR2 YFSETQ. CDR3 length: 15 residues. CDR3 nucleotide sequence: TGCGCCAGCAGCTTGGCGCAGGGCGGCACCGGGGAGCTGTTTTTT. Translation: CASSLAQGGTGELFF.

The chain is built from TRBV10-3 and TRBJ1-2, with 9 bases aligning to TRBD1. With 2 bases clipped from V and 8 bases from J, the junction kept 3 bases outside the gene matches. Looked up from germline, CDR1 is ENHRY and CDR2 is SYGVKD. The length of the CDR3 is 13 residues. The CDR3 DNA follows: TGTGCCATCAGTGAGATGGGACAGGGAGGCTACACCTTC. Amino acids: CAISEMGQGGYTF.

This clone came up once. The CDR3 is CASILRVDSPLHF. The CDR3 coding sequence is TGTGCCAGCATCCTCAGGGTTGATTCACCCCTCCACTTT. This chain connects TRBV28 to TRBJ1-6; D possibly corresponds to TRBD1 (5 bases). The germline V gene encodes CDR1 MDHEN and CDR2 SYDVKM. This CDR3 region has 13 residues. Trimming cost V 7 bases and J 8 bases, with 12 bases left between them.

The CDR3 bases are TGTGCCAGCAGTCCAGCTGGAGGTTACAATCAGCCCCAGCATTTT. Encoded protein: CASSPAGGYNQPQHF. This chain uses TRBV27 with TRBJ1-5; D ambiguous. Germline loops: CDR1 MNHEY, CDR2 SMNVEV (reference sequence). V was clipped by 5 bases and J by 3 bases, with 14 bases between them. This CDR3 has 15 residues.

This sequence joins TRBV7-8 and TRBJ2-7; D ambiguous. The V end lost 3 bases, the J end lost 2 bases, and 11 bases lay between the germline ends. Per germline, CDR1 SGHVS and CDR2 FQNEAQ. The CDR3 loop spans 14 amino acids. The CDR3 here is CASSFAVDPYEQYF. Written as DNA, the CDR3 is TGTGCCAGCAGCTTTGCGGTAGACCCCTACGAGCAGTACTTC. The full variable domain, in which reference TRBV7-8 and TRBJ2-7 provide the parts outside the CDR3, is GAGVSQSPRYKVAKRGQDVALRCDPISGHVSLFWYQQALGQGPEFLTYFQNEAQLDKSGLPSDRFFAERPEGSVSTLKIQRTQQEDSAVYLCASSFAVDPYEQYFGPGTRLTVT.

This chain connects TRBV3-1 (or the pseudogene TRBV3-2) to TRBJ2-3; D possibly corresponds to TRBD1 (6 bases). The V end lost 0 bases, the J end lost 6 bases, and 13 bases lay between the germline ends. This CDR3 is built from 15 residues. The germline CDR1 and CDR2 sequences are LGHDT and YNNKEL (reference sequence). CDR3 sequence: CASSQEVQGYDTQYF. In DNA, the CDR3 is TGTGCCAGCAGCCAAGAAGTCCAGGGGTATGATACGCAGTATTTT.

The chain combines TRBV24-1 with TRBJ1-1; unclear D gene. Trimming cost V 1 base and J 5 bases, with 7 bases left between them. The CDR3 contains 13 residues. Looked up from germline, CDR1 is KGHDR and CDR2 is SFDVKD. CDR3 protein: CATSDFRGTEAFF. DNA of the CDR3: TGTGCCACCAGTGATTTTCGGGGAACTGAAGCTTTCTTT.

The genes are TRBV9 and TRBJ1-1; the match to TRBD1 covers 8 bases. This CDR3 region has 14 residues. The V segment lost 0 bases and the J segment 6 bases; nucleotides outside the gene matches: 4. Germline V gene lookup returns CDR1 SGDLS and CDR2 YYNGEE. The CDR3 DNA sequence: TGTGCCAGCAGCGTAGTCCAGACAGGGGCTGAAGCTTTCTTT. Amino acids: CASSVVQTGAEAFF.